The T cell receptor beta chain described here comes from a study of T cell responses to AZD1222 COVID-19 vaccine. Regarding the study as a whole: Donors were chiefly white British, with a greater number of females, and clonal diversity was perhaps underestimated.

Trimming took 5 bases from V and 6 from J; bases not matched to a gene: 15. Per germline, CDR1 LGHNA and CDR2 YNFKEQ. The CDR3 consists of 17 residues. Comment on this clone: The antigen is not known.

TCRdb's copy holds only in-frame clones and misses some; the assay was immunoSEQ multiplex PCR. The table lists 150,000 or so clones, around 92% of them singletons, with less than 2% in the top ten. The rearrangement joins TRBV4-2 to TRBJ2-1; TRBD2 agrees at 8 bases. This receptor was obtained from an adult in good health. This sample comprised peripheral blood, obtained on day 0 of AZD1222 vaccination. The CDR3 spells CASSESGGHTIANEQFF. For the CDR3, the DNA is TGTGCCAGCAGCGAAAGCGGGGGCCATACGATAGCCAATGAGCAGTTCTTC.